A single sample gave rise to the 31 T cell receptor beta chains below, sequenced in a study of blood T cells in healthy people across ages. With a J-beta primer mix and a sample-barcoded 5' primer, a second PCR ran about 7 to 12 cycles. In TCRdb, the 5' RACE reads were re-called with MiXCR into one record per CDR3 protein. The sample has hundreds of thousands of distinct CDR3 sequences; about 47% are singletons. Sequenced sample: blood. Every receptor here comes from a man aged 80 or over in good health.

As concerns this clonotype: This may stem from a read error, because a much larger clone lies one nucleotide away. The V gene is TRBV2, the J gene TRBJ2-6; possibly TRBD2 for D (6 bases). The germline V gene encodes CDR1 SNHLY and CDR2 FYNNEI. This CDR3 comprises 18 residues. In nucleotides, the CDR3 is TGTACCAGCAGTGAAGAGTCCCCCACTAGCTTTGGGGCCAACGTCCTGACTTTC. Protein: CTSSEESPTSFGANVLTF.

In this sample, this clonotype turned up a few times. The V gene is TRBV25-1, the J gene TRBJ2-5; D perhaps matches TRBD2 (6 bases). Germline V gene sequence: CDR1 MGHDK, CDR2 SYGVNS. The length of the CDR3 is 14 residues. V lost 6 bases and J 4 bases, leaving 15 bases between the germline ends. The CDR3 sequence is CASRGPGSPETQYF. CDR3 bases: TGTGCCAGCAGGGGCCCCGGGAGCCCAGAGACCCAGTACTTC. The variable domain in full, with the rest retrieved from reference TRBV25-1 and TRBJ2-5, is EADIYQTPRYLVIGTGKKITLECSQTMGHDKMYWYQQDPGMELHLIHYSYGVNSTEKGDLSSESTVSRIRTEHFPLTLESARPSHTSQYLCASRGPGSPETQYFGPGTRLLVL.

DNA for the CDR3: TGTGCCAGCAGCTTTGAATTAAACGGCAATGAGCAGTTCTTC. This gives the protein CASSFELNGNEQFF. The V gene is TRBV7-8, the J gene TRBJ2-1, with D hard to call. The V and J ends lost 3 bases and 6 bases respectively, with 12 bases between them. Germline values: CDR1 SGHVS, CDR2 FQNEAQ. The CDR3 has 14 residues.

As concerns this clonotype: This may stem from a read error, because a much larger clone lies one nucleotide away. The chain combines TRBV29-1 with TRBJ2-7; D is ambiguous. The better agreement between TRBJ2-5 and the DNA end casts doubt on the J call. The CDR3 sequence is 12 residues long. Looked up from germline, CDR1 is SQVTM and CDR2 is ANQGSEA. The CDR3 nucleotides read TGCAGCGTTGGCTTCACTCAAGGGACCCAGTACTTC. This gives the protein CSVGFTQGTQYF.

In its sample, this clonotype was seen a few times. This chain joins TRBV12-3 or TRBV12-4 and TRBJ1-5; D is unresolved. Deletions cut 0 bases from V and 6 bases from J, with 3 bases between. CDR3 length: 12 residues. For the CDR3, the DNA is TGTGCCAGCAGTTTAGCACCTCAGCCCCAGCATTTT. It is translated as CASSLAPQPQHF.

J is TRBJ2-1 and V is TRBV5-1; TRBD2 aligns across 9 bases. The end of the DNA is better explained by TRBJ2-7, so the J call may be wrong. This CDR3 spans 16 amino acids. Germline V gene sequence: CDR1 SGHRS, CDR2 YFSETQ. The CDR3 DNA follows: TGCGCCAGCAGCTTGCGTAGCGGGAGTAGCAACAATGAGCAGTACTTC. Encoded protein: CASSLRSGSSNNEQYF.

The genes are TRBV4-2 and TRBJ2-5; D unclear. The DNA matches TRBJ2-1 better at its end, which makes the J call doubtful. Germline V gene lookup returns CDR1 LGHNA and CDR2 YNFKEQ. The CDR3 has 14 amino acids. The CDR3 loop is CASSQAGSQETQFF. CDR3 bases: TGTGCCAGCAGCCAAGCAGGTAGTCAAGAGACCCAGTTCTTC.

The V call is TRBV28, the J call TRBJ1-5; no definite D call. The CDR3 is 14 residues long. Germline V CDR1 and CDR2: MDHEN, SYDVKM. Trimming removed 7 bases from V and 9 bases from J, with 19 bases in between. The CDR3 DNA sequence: TGTGCCAGCACTCCCCCGGGCAGGTATCGGCCCCAGCATTTT. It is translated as CASTPPGRYRPQHF.

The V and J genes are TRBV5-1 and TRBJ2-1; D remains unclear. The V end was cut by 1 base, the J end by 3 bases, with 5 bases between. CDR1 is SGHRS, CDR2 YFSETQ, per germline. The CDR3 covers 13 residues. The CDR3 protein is CASSLRDYNEQFF. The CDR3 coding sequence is TGCGCCAGCAGCTTGAGGGACTACAATGAGCAGTTCTTC.

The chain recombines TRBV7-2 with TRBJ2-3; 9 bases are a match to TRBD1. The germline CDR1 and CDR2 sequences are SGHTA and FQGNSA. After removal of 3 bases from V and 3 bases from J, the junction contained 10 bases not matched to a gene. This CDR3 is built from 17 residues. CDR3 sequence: CASSLDLQGAQTDTQYF. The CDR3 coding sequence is TGTGCCAGCAGCTTGGACTTACAGGGGGCGCAGACAGATACGCAGTATTTT.

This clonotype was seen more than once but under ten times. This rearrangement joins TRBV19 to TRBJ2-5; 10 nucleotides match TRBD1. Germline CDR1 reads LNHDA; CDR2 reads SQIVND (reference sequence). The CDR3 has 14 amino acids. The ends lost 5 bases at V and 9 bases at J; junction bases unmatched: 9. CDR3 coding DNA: TGTGCCAGTAGTCCCGGACAGGGGGTGGGGCCCCAGTACTTC. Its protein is CASSPGQGVGPQYF.

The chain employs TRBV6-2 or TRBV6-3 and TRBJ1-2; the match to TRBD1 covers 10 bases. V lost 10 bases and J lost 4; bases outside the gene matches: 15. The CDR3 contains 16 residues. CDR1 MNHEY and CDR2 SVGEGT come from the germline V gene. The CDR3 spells CATRMTGGQLSYGYTF. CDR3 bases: TGTGCCACCAGAATGACAGGGGGCCAGTTGTCCTATGGCTACACCTTC.

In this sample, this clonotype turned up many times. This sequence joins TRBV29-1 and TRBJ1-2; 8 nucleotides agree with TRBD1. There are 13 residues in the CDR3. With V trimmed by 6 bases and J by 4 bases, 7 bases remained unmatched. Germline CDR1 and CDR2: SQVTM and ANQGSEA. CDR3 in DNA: TGCAGCGTGAAGACAGGGGTGGGCTATGGCTACACCTTC. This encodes CSVKTGVGYGYTF.

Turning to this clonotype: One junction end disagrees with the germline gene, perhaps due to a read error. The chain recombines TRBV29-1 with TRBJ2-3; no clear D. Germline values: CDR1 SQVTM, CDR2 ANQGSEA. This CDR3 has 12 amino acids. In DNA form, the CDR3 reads TGCGGCGTACCGGGCAGTACAGATACGCAGTATTTT. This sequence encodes CGVPGSTDTQYF.

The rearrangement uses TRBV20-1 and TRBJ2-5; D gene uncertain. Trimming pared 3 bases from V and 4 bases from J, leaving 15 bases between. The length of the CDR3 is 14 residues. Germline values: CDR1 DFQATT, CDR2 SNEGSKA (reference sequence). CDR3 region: CSARPSVLGETQYF. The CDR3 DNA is TGCAGTGCTAGGCCGAGCGTTTTGGGAGAGACCCAGTACTTC.

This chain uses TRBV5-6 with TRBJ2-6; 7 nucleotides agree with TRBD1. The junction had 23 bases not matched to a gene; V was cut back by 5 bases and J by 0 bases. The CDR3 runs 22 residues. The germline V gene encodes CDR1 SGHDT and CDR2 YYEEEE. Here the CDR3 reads CASSFTTRGTGDHGSGANVLTF. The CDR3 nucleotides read TGTGCCAGCAGTTTTACTACCAGGGGTACAGGGGATCACGGCTCTGGGGCCAACGTCCTGACTTTC.

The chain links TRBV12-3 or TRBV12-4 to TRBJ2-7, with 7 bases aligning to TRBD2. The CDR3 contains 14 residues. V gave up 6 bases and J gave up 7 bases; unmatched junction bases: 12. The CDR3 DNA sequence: TGTGCCAGCAGATCTGGACTAGGTGACCGGGAGCAGTACTTC. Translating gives CASRSGLGDREQYF.

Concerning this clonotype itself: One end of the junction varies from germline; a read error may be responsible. The CDR3 spells CASSESSLANNERFF. CDR3 bases: TGCGCCAGCAGTGAGTCATCACTAGCTAACAATGAGCGGTTCTTC. The rearrangement uses TRBV10-2 and TRBJ2-1; TRBD2 is a possible D gene (6 bases). The CDR3 totals 15 residues. The V gene's germline CDR1 is WSHSY and CDR2 SAAADI.

CDR3 residues: CASSFAESSTDTQYF. CDR3 bases: TGTGCCAGCAGTTTTGCAGAGAGTAGCACAGATACGCAGTATTTT. V usage is TRBV12-3 or TRBV12-4 and J usage is TRBJ2-3; no definite D call. The CDR3 sequence is 15 residues long. The V and J ends lost 3 bases and 0 bases respectively, with 10 bases between them.

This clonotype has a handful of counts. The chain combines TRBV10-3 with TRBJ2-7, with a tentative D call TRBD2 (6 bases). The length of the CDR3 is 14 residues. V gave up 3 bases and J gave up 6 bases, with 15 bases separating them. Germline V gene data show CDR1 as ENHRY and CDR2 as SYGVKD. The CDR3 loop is CAISDQRGGREQYF. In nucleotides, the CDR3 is TGTGCCATCAGTGACCAAAGAGGAGGGCGCGAGCAGTACTTC.

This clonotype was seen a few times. CDR3 amino acids: CASSQVSGSTDTQYF. CDR3 sequence (DNA): TGCGCCAGCAGCCAAGTAAGCGGGAGCACAGATACGCAGTATTTT. The V and J genes are TRBV4-3 and TRBJ2-3; D possibly corresponds to TRBD2 (6 bases). Germline CDR1 reads LGHNA; CDR2 reads YSLEER. Trimming stripped 1 base from V and 0 bases from J, with 8 bases between. This CDR3 region has 15 residues.

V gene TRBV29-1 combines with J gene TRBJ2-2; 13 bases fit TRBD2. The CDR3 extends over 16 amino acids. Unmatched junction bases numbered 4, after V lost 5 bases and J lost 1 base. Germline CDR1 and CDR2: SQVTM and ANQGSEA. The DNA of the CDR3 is TGCAGCGTTAGACTAGCGGGAGGTTGGAACACCGGGGAGCTGTTTTTT. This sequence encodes CSVRLAGGWNTGELFF.

CDR3 coding DNA: TGTGCCAGCAGCTTGGGGGGGGGTGTAGGTCAGCCCCAGCATTTT. Protein sequence: CASSLGGGVGQPQHF. The V and J genes are TRBV5-4 and TRBJ1-5, with D perhaps matching TRBD1 (5 bases). Germline assignment: CDR1 SGHNT and CDR2 YYREEE (reference sequence). The CDR3 spans 15 residues. Trimming cost V 0 bases and J 6 bases, with 13 bases left between them.

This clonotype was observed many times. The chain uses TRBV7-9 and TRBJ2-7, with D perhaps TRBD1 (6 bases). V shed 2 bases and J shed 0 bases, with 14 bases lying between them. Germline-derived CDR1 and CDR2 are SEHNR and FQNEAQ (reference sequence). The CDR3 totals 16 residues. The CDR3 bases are TGTGCCAGCAGCTTAAGGGACATCGACACCTCCTACGAGCAGTACTTC. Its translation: CASSLRDIDTSYEQYF.

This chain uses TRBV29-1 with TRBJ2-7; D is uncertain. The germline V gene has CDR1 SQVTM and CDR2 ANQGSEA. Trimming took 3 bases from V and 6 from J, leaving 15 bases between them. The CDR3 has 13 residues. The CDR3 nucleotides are TGCAGCGTTGATCCCTCCCACCAGTGCGAGCAGTACTTC. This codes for CSVDPSHQCEQYF.

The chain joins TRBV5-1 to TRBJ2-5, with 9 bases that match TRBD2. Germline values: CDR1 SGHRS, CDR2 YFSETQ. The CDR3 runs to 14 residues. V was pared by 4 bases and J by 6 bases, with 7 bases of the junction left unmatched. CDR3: CASSISSGKQTQYF. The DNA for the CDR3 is TGCGCCAGCAGCATTTCTAGCGGGAAGCAGACCCAGTACTTC.

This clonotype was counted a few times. CDR3 region: CSASRWSNQPQHF. DNA of the CDR3: TGCAGTGCTAGTCGATGGAGCAATCAGCCCCAGCATTTT. The chain uses TRBV20-1 and TRBJ1-5; D gene unclear. Trimming stripped 3 bases from V and 1 base from J, with 7 bases between. This CDR3 spans 13 amino acids. In germline, CDR1 is DFQATT, CDR2 SNEGSKA (reference sequence).

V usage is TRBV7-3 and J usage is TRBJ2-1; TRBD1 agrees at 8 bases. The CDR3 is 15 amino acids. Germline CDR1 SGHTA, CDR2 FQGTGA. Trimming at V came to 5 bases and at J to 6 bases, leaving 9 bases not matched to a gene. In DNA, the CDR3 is TGTGCCAGCAGCCGTACAGGGGGGTCGGGCAATGAGCAGTTCTTC. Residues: CASSRTGGSGNEQFF.

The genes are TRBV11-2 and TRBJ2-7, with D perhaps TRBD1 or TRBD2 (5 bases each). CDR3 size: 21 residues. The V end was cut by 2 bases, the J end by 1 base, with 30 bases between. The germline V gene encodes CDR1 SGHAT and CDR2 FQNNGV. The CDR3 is CASSLWMGPWGNSASSYEQYF. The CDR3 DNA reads TGTGCCAGCAGCTTATGGATGGGGCCATGGGGGAATAGCGCCTCATCCTACGAGCAGTACTTC. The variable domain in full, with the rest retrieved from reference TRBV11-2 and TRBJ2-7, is EAGVAQSPRYKIIEKRQSVAFWCNPISGHATLYWYQQILGQGPKLLIQFQNNGVVDDSQLPKDRFSAERLKGVDSTLKIQPAKLEDSAVYLCASSLWMGPWGNSASSYEQYFGPGTRLTVT.

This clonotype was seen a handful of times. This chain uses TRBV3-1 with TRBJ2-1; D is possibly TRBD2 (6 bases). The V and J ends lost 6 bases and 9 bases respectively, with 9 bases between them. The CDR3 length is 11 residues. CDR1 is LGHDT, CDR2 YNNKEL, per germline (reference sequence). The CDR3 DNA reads TGTGCCAGCAGGAGGGAGGCTGAGCAGTTCTTC. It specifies CASRREAEQFF.

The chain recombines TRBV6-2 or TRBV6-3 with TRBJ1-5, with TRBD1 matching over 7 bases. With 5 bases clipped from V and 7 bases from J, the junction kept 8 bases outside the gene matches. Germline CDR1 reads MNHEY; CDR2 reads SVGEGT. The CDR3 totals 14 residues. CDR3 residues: CASSQQGRGQPQHF. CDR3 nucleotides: TGTGCCAGCAGTCAACAGGGGCGAGGGCAGCCCCAGCATTTT.